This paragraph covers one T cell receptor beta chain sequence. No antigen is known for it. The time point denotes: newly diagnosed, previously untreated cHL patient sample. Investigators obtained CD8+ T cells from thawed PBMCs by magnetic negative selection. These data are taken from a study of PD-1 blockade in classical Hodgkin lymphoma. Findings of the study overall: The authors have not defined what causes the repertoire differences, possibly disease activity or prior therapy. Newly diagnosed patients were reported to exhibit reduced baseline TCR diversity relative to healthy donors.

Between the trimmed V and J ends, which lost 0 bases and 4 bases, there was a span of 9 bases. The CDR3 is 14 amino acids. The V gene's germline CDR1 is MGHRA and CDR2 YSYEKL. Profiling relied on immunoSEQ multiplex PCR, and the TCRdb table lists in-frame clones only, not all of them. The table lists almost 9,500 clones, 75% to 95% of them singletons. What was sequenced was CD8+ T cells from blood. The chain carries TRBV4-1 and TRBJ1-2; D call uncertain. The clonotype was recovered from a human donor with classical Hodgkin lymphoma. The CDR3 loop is CASSQDHRFYGYTF. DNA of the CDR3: TGCGCCAGCAGCCAAGATCACAGATTCTATGGCTACACCTTC.